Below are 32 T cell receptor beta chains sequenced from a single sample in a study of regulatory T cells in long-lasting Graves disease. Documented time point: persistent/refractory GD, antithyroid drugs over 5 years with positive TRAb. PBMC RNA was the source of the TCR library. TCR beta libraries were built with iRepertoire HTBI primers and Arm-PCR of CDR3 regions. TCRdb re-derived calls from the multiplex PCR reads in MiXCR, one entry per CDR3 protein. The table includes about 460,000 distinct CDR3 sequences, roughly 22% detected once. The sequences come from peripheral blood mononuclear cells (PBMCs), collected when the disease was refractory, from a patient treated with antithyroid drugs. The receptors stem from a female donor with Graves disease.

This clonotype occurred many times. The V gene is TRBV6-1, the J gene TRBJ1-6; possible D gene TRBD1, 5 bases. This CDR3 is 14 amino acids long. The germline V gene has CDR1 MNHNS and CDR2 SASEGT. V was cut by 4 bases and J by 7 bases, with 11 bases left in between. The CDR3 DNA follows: TGTGCCAGCAGTGGATCAAGGGGAAATTCACCCCTCCACTTT. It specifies CASSGSRGNSPLHF.

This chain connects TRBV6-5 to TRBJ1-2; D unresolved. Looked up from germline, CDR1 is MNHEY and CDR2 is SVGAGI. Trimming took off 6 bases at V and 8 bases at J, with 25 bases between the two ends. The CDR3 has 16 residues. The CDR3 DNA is TGTGCCAGCAGCTTATTCGACATAGAGAGGGTCTTCGGCTACACCTTC. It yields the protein CASSLFDIERVFGYTF.

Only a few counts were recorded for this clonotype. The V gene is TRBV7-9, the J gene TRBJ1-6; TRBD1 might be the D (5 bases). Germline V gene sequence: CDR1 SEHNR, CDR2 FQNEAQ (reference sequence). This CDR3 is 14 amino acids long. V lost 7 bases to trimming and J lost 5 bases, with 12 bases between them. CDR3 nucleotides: TGTGCCAGCAACGCAGGGTGGAATAATTCACCCCTCCACTTT. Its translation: CASNAGWNNSPLHF.

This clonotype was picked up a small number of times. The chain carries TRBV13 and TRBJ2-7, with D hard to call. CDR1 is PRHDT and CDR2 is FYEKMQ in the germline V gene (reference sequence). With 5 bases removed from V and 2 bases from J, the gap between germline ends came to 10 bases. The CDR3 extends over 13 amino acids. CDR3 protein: CASSAKFTYEQYF. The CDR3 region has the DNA TGTGCCAGCAGCGCGAAATTCACCTACGAGCAGTACTTC.

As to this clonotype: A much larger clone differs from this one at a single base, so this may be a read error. The CDR3 sequence: CASSLGGRTYEQHF. CDR3 in DNA: TGTGCCAGCAGCTTGGGGGGCAGAACCTACGAGCAGCACTTC. J is TRBJ2-7 and V is TRBV11-2; D possibly matches TRBD1 or TRBD2 (6 bases each). The CDR3 has 14 residues. Germline loops: CDR1 SGHAT, CDR2 FQNNGV.

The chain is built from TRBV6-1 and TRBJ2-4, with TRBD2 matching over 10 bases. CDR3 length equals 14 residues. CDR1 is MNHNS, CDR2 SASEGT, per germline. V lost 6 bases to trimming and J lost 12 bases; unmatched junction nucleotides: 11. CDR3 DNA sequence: TGTGCCAGCAGGTTAGCGGGGGGAAAATCTGGTCAGTACTTC. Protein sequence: CASRLAGGKSGQYF.

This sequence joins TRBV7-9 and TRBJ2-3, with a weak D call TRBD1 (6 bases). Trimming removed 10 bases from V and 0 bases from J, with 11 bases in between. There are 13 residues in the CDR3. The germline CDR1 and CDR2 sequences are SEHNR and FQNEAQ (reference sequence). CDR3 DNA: TGTGCCATACAGGGTGCGAGCACAGATACGCAGTATTTT. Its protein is CAIQGASTDTQYF.

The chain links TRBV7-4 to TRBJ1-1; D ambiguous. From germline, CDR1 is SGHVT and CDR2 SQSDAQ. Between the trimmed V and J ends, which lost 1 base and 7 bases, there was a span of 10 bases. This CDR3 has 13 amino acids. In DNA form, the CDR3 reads TGTGCCAGCAGCTTAGTACAAAGAAGTGAAGCTTTCTTT. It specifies CASSLVQRSEAFF. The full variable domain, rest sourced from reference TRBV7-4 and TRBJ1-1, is GAGVSQSPRYKVAKRGRDVALRCDSISGHVTLYWYRQTLGQGSEVLTYSQSDAQRDKSGRPSGRFSAERPERSVSTLKIQRTEQGDSAVYLCASSLVQRSEAFFGQGTRLTVV.

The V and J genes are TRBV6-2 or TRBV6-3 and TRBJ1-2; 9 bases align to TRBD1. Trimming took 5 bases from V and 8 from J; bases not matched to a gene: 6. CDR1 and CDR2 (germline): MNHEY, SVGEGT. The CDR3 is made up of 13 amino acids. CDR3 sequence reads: CASSIRDRAGYTF. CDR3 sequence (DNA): TGTGCCAGCAGTATCCGGGACAGGGCAGGCTACACCTTC.

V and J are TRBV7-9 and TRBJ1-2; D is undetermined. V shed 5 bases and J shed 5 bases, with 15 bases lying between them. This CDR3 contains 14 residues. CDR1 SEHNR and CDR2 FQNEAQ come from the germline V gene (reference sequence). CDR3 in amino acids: CASSPILSQYGYTF. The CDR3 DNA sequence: TGTGCCAGCAGCCCAATCCTGTCCCAATATGGCTACACCTTC.

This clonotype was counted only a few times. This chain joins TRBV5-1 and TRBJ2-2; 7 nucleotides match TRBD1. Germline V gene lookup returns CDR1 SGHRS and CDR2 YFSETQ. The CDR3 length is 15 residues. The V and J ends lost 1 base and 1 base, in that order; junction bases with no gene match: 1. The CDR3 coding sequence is TGCGCCAGCAGCTTGTGGACAGGGAACACCGGGGAGCTGTTTTTT. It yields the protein CASSLWTGNTGELFF.

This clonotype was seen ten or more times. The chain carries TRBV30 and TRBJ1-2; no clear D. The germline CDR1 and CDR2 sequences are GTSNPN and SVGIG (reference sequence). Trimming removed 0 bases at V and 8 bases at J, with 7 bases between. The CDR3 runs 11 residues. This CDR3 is CAWSVTGGYTF. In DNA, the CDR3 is TGTGCCTGGAGTGTCACGGGGGGCTACACCTTC.

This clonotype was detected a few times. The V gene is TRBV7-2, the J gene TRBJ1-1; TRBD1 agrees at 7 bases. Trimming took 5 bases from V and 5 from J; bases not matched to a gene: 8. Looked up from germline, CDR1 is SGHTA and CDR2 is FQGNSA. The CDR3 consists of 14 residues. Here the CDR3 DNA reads TGTGCCAGCAGCACAGGGGCGAGGAATACTGAAGCTTTCTTT. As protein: CASSTGARNTEAFF.

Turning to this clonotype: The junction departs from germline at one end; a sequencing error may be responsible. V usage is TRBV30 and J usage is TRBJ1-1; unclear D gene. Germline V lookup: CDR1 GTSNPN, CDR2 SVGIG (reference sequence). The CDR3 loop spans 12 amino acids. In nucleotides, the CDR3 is TGTGCCTGGAGTGTACGTCCGAGTACGGCTGCTTTT. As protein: CAWSVRPSTAAF.

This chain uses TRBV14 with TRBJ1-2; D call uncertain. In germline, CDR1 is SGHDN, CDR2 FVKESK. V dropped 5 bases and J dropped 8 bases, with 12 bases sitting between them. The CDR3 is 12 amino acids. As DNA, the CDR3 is TGTGCCAGCAGCAAGAGTCCGTGGGGCTACACCTTC. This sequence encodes CASSKSPWGYTF.

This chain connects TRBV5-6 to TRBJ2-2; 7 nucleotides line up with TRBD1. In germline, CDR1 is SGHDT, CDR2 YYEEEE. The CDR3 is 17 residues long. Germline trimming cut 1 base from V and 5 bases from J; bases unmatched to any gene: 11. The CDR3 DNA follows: TGTGCCAGCAGCTTGAACCCCCGAGCAGGGGGTACCGGGGAGCTGTTTTTT. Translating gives CASSLNPRAGGTGELFF. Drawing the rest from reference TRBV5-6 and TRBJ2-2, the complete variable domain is DAGVTQSPTHLIKTRGQQVTLRCSPKSGHDTVSWYQQALGQGPQFIFQYYEEEERQRGNFPDRFSGHQFPNYSSELNVNALLLGDSALYLCASSLNPRAGGTGELFFGEGSRLTVL.

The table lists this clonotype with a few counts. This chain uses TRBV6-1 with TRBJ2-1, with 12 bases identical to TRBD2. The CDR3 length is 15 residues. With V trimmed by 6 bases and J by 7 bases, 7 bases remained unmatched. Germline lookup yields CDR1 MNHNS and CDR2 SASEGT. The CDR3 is CASSPLAGGFNEQFF. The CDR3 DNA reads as TGTGCCAGCAGCCCACTAGCGGGGGGCTTTAATGAGCAGTTCTTC.

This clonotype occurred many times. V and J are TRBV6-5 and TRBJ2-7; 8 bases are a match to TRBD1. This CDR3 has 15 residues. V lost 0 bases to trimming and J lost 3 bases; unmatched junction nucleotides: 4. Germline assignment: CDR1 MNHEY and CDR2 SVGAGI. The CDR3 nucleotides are TGTGCCAGCAGTTACTCGTTCGGACAGGGCTACGAGCAGTACTTC. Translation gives CASSYSFGQGYEQYF.

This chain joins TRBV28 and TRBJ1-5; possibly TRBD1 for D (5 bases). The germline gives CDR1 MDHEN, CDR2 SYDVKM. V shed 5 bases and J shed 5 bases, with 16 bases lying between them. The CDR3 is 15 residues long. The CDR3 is CASSPRWGGHQPQHF. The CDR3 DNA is TGTGCCAGCAGTCCCCGGTGGGGCGGCCATCAGCCCCAGCATTTT.

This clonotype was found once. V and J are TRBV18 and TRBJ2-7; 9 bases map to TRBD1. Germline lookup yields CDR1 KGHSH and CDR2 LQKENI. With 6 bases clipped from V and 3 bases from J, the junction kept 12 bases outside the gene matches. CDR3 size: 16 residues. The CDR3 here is CASSSDRTGVFYEQYF. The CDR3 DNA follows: TGTGCCAGCTCTTCAGACAGGACAGGGGTTTTCTACGAGCAGTACTTC.

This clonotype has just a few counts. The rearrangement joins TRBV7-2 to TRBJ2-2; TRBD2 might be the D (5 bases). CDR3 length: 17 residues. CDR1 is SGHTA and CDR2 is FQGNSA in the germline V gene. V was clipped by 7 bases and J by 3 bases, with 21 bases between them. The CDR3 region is CASNNPSAPRDTGELFF. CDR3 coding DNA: TGTGCCAGCAACAATCCGTCGGCACCGAGGGACACCGGGGAGCTGTTTTTT.

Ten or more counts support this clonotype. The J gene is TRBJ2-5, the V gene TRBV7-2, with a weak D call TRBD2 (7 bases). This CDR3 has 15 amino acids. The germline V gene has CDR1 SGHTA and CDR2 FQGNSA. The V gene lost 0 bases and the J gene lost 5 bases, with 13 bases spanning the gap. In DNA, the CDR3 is TGTGCCAGCAGCTTAGCAGGGGGGGCCGGCGAGACCCAGTACTTC. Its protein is CASSLAGGAGETQYF. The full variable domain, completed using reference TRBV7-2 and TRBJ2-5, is GAGVSQSPSNKVTEKGKDVELRCDPISGHTALYWYRQSLGQGLEFLIYFQGNSAPDKSGLPSDRFSAERTGGSVSTLTIQRTQQEDSAVYLCASSLAGGAGETQYFGPGTRLLVL.

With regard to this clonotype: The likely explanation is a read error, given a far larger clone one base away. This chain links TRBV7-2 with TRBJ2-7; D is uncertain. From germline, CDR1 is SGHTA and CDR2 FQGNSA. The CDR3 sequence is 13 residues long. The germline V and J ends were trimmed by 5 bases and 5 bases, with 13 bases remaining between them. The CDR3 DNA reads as TGTGCCAGCAGCCCACCTTCGACCCACGAGCAGTACTTC. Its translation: CASSPPSTHEQYF.

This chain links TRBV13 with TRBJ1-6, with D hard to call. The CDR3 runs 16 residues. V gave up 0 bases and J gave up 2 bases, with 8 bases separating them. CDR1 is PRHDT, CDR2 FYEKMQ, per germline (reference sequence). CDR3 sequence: CASSLGGGTYNSPLHF. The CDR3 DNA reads TGTGCCAGCAGCTTAGGAGGAGGTACCTATAATTCACCCCTCCACTTT.

The CDR3 protein is CASSAGGGLYNEQFF. The CDR3 DNA reads TGTGCCAGCAGCGCCGGGGGGGGACTATACAATGAGCAGTTCTTC. The chain joins TRBV7-9 to TRBJ2-1; 8 bases agree with TRBD2. The CDR3 runs 15 residues. Germline CDR1 and CDR2: SEHNR and FQNEAQ (reference sequence). V trimming: 5 bases; J trimming: 4 bases; junction bases outside the gene matches: 7.

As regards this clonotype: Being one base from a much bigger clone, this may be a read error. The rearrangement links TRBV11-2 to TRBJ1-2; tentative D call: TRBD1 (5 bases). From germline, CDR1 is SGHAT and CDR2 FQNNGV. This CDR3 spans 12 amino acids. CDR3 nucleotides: TGTGCCAGCAGCCCAGGGCTGGCTGGCTACGCCTTC. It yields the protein CASSPGLAGYAF.

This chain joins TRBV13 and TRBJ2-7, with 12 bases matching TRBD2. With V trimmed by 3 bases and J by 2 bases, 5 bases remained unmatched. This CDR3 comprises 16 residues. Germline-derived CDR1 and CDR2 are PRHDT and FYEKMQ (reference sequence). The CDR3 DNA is TGTGCCAGCAGCTTCGACCTAGCGGGGGGGGCCTACGAGCAGTACTTC. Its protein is CASSFDLAGGAYEQYF.

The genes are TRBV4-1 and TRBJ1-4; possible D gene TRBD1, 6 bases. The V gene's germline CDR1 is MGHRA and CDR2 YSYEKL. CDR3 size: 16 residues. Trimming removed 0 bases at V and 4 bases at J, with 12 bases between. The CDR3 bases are TGCGCCAGCAGCCAAGAGGGGGGCTTAGATAATGAAAAACTGTTTTTT. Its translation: CASSQEGGLDNEKLFF.

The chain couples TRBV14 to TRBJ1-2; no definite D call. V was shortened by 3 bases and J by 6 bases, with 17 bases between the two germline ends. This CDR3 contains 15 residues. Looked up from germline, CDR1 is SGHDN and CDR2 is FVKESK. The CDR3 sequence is CASSHPGQGLDGYTF. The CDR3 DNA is TGTGCCAGCAGCCACCCCGGCCAAGGGTTGGATGGCTACACCTTC.

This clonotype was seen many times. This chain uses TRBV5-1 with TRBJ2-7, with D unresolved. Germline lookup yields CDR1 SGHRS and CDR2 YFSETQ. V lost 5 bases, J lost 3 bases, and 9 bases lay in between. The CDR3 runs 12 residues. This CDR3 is CASSDGYYEQYF. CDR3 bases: TGCGCCAGCAGTGACGGCTACTACGAGCAGTACTTC.

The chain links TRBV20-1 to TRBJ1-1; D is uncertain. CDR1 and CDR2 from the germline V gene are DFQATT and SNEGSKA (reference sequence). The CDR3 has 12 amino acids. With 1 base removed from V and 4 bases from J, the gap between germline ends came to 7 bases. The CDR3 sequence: CSARGFGTEAFF. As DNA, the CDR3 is TGCAGTGCTAGAGGGTTTGGCACTGAAGCTTTCTTT.

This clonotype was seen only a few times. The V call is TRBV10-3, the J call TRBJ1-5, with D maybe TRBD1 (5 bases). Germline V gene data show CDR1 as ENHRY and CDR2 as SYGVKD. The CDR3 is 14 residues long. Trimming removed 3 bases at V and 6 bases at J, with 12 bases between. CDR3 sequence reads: CAISDVGDRQPQHF. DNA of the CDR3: TGTGCCATCAGTGATGTGGGGGACCGTCAGCCCCAGCATTTT.